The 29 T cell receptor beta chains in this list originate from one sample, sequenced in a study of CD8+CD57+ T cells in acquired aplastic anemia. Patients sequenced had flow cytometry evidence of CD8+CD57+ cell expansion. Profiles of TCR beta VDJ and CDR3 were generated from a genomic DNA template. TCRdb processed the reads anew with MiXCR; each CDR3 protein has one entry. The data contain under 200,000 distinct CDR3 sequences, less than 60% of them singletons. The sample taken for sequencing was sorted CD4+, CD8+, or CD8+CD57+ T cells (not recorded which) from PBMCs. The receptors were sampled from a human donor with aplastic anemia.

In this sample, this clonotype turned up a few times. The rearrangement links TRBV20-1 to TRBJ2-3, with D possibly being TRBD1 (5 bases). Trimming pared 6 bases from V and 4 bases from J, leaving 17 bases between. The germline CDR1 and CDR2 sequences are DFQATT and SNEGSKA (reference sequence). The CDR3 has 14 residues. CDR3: CSANGDSKADTQYF. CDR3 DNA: TGCAGTGCCAACGGAGACAGTAAGGCAGATACGCAGTATTTT.

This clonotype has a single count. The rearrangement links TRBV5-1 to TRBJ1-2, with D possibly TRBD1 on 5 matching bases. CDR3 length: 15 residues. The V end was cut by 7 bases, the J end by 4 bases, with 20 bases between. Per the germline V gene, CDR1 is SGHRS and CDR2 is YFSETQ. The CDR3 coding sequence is TGCGCCAGCGGCGAGGGACCGAAGGTGACCTATGGCTACACCTTC. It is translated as CASGEGPKVTYGYTF.

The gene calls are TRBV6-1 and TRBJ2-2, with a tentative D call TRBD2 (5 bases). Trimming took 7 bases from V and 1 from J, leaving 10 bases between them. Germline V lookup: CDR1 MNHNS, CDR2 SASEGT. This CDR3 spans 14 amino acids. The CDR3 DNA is TGTGCCAGCACGTGGAGGCAGAACACCGGGGAGCTGTTTTTT. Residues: CASTWRQNTGELFF.

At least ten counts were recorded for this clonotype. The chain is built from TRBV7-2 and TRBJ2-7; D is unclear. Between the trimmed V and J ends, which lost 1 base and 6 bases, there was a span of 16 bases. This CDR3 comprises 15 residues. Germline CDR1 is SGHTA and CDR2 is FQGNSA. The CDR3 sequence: CASSLEGGSLGEQYF. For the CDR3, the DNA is TGTGCCAGCAGCTTAGAAGGTGGTTCCCTCGGCGAGCAGTACTTC.

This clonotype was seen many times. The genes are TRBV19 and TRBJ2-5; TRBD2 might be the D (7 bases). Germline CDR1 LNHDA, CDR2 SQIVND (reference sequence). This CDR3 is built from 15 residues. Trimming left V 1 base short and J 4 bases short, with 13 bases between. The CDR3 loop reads CASSIVGEGGETQYF. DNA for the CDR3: TGTGCCAGTAGTATAGTAGGGGAGGGGGGAGAGACCCAGTACTTC.

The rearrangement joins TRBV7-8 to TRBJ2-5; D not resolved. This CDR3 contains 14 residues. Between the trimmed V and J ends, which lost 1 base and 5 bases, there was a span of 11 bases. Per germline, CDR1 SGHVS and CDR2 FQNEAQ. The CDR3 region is CASSLESAGETQYF. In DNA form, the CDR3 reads TGTGCCAGCAGCTTAGAATCCGCCGGGGAGACCCAGTACTTC.

The CDR3 DNA reads as TGTGCCAGCAGCTTAGGAGGGAAGCTCTACGAGCAGTACTTC. This translates into CASSLGGKLYEQYF. The rearrangement joins TRBV7-9 to TRBJ2-7; D may be TRBD2 (5 bases). CDR3 length equals 14 residues. V lost 1 base, J lost 3 bases, and 10 bases lay in between. The germline CDR1 and CDR2 sequences are SEHNR and FQNEAQ (reference sequence). Supplemented by reference TRBV7-9 and TRBJ2-7, the full variable domain reads DTGVSQNPRHKITKRGQNVTFRCDPISEHNRLYWYRQTLGQGPEFLTYFQNEAQLEKSRLLSDRFSAERPKGSFSTLEIQRTEQGDSAMYLCASSLGGKLYEQYFGPGTRLTVT.

The CDR3 reads CSARGPGTGKRYGYTF. CDR3 coding DNA: TGCAGTGCTAGAGGCCCCGGGACAGGGAAACGCTATGGCTACACCTTC. The chain has TRBV20-1 and TRBJ1-2; TRBD1 aligns across 9 bases. The CDR3 has 16 residues. The V gene's germline CDR1 is DFQATT and CDR2 SNEGSKA (reference sequence). The J segment lost 4 bases and the V segment lost 1 base, leaving 10 bases of the junction unmatched.

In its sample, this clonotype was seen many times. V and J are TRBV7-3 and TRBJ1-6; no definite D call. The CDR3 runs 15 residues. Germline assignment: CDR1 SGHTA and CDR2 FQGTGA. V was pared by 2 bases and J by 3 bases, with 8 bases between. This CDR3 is CASSLGRDYNSPLHF. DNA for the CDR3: TGTGCCAGCAGCTTAGGGCGGGACTATAATTCACCCCTCCACTTT.

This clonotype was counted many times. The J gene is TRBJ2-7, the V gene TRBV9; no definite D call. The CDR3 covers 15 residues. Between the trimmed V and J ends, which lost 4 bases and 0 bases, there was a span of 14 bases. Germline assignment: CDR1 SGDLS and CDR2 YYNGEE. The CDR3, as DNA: TGTGCCAGCAGCCCCTTCGACGGTGCCTCCTACGAGCAGTACTTC. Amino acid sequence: CASSPFDGASYEQYF.

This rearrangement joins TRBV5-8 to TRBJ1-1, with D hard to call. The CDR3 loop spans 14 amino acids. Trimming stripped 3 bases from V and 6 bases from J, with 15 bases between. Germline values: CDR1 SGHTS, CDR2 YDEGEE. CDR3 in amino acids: CASSSDLFRAEAFF. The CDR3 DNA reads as TGTGCCAGCAGCTCAGACCTATTTCGGGCTGAAGCTTTCTTT.

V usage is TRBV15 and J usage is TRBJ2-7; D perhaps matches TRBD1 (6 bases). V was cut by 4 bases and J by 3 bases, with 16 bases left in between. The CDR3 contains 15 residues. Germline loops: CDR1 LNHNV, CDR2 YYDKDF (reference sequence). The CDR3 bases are TGTGCCACCAGCAACCACAGGGTCAACTACTACGAGCAGTACTTC. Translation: CATSNHRVNYYEQYF.

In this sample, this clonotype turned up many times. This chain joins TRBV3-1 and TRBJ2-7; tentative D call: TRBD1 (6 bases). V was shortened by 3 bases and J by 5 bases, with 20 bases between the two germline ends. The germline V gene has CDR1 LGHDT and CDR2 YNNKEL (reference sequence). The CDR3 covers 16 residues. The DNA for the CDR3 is TGTGCCAGCAGCCAGCGCGGACAGTTAGGGTTGGACGAGCAGTACTTC. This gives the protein CASSQRGQLGLDEQYF.

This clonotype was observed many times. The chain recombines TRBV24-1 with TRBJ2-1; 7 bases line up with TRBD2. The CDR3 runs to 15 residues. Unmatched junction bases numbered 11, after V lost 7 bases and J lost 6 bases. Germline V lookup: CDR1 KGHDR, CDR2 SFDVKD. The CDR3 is CATSSRGRALNEQFF. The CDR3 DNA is TGTGCCACCAGCTCTCGAGGGAGGGCCCTCAATGAGCAGTTCTTC.

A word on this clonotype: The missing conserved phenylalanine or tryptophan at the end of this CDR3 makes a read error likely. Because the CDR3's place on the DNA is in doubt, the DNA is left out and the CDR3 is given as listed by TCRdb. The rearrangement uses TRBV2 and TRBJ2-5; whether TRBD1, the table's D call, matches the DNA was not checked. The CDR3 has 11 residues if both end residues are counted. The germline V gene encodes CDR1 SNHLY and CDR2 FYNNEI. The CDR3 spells CASSAQGAKNT.

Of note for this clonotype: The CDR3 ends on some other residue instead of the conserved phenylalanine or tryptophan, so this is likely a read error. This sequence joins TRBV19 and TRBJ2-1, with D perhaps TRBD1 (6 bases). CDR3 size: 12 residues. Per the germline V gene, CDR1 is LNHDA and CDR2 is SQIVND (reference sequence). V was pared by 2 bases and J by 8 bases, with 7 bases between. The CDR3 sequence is CASSIQGYEQFL. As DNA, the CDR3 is TGTGCCAGTAGTATACAGGGGTATGAGCAGTTCTTA.

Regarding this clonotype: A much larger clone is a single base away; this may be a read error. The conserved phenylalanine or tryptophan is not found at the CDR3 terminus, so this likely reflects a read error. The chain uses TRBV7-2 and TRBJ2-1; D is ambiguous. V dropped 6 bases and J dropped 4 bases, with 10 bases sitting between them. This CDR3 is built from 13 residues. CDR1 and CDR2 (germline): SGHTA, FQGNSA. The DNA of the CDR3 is TGTGCCAGCAGTTCCCGTAGTTACAATGAGCAGTTCTCC. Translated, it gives CASSSRSYNEQFS.

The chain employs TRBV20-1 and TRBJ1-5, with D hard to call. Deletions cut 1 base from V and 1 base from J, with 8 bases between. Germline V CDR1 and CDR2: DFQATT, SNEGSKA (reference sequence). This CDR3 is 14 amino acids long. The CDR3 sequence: CSARAGSSNQPQHF. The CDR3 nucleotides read TGCAGTGCTAGAGCCGGGTCGAGCAATCAGCCCCAGCATTTT.

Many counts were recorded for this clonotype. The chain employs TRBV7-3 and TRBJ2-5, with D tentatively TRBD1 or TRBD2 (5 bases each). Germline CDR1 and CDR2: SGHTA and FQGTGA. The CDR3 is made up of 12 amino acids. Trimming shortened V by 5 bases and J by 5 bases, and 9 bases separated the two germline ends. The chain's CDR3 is CASSPEGETQYF. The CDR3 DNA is TGTGCCAGCAGCCCAGAGGGGGAGACCCAGTACTTC.

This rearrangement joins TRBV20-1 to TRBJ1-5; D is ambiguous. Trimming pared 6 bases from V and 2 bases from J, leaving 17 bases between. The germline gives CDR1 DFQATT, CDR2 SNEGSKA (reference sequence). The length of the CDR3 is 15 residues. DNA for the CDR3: TGCAGTGCCTTAAAGGAGGTACGGGGCAATCAGCCCCAGCATTTT. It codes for CSALKEVRGNQPQHF.

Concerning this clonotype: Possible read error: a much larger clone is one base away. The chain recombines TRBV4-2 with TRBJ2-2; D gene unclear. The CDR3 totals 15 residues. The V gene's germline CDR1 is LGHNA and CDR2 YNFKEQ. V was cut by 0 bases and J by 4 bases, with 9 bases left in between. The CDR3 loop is CASSQERTITGELFF. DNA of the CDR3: TGTGCCAGCAGCCAAGAGAGGACCATCACCGGGGAGCTGTTTTTT.

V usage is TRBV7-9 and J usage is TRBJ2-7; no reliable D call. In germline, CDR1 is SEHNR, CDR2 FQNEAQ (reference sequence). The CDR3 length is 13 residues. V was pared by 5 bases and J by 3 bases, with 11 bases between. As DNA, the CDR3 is TGTGCCAGCAGCGCCGGACCCGACTACGAGCAGTACTTC. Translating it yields CASSAGPDYEQYF.

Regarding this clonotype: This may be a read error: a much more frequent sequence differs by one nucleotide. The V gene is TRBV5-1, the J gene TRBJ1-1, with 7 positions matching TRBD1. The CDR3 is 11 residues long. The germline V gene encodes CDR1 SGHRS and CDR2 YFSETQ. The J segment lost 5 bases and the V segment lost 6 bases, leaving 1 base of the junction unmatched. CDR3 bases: TGCGCCAGCAAACAGGGGACTGAAGCTTTCTTT. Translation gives CASKQGTEAFF.

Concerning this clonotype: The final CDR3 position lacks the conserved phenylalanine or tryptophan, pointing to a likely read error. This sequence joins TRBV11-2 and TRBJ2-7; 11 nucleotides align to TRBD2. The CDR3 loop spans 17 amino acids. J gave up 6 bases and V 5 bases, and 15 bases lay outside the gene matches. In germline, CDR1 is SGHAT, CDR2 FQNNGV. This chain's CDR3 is CASSLLTSGGVQVEQYL. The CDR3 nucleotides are TGTGCCAGCAGCCTCCTAACTAGCGGGGGAGTTCAGGTCGAGCAGTACCTC.

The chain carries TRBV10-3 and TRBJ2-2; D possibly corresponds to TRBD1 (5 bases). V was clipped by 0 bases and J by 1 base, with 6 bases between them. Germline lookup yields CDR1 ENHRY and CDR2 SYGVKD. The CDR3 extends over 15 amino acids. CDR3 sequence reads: CAISESRGNTGELFF. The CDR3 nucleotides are TGTGCCATCAGTGAGTCAAGGGGGAACACCGGGGAGCTGTTTTTT.

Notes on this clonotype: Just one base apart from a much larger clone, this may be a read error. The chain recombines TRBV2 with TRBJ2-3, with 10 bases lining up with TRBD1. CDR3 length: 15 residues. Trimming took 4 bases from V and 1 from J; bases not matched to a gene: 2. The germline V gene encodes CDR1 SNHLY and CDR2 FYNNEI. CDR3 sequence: CASSAGTGGTDTQYF. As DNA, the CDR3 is TGTGCCAGCAGTGCTGGGACAGGGGGCACAGATACGCAGTATTTT.

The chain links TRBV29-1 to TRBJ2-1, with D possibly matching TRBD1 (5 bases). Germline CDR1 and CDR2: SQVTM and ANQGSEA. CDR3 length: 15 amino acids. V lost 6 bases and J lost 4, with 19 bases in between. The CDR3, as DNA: TGCAGCGTCCCCACTCAGGGAAGAAGTTACAATGAGCAGTTCTTC. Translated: CSVPTQGRSYNEQFF.

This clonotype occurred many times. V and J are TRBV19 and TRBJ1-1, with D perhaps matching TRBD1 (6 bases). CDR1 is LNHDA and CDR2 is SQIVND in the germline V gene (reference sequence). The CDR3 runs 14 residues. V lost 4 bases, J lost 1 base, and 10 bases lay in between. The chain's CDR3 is CASSTMDRNTEAFF. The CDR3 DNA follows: TGTGCCAGTAGTACTATGGACAGGAACACTGAAGCTTTCTTT.

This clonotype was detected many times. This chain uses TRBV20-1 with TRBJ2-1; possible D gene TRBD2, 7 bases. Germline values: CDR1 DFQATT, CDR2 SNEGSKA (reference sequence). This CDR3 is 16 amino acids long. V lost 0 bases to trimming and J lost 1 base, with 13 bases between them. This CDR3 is CSARDRGGGSYNEQFF. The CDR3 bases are TGCAGTGCTAGAGATAGGGGGGGAGGGTCCTACAATGAGCAGTTCTTC.